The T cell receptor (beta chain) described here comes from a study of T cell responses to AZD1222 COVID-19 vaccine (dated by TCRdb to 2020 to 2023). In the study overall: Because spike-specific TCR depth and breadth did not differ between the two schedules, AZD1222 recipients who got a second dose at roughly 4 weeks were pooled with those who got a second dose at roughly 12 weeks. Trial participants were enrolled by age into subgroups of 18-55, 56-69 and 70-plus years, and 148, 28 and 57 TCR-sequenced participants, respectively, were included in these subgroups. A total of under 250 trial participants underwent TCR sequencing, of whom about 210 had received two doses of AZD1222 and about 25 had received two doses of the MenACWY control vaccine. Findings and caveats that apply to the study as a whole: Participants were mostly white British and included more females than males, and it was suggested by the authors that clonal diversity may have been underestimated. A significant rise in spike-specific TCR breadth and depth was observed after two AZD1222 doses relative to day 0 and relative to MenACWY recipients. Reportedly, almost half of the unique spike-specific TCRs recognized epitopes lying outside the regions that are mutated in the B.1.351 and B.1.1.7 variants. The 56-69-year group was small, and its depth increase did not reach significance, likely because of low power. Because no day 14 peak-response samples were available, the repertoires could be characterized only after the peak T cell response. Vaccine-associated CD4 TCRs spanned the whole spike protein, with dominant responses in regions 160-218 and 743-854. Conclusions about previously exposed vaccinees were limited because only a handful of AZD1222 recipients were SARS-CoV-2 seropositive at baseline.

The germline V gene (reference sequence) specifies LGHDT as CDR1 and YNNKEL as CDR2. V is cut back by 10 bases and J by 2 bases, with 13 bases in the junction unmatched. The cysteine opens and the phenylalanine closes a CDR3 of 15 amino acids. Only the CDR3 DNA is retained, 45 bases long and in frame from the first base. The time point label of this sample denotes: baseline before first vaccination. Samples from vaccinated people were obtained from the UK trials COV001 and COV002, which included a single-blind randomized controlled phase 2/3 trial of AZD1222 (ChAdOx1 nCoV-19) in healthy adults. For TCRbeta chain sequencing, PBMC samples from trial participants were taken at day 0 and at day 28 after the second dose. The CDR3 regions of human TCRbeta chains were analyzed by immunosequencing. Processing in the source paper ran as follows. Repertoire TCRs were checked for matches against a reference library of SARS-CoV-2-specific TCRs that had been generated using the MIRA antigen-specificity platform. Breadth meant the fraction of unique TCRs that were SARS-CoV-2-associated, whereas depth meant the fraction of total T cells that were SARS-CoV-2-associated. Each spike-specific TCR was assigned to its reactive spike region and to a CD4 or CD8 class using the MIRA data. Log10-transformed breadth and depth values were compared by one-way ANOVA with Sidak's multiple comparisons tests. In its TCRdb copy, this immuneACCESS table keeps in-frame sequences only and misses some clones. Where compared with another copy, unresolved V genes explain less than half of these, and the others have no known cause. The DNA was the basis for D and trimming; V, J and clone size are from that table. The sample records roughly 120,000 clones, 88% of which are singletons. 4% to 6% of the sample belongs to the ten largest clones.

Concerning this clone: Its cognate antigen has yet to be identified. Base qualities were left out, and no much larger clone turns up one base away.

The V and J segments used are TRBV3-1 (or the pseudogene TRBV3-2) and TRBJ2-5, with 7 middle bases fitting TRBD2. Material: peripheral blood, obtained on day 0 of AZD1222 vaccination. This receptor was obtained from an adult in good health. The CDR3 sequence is CATLKLLAVQETQYF. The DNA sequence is TGTGCCACCCTGAAATTGCTAGCGGTACAAGAGACCCAGTACTTC.